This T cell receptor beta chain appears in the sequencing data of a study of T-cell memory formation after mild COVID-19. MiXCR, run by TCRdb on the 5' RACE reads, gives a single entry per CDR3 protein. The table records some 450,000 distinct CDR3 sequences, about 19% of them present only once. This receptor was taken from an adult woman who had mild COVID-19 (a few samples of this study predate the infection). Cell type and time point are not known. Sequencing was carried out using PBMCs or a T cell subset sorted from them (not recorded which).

CDR3 coding DNA: TGTGCCAGCAGCCCGAGTGGGATCAGGGCTAACGAGCAGTACTTC. This translates into CASSPSGIRANEQYF. The chain is built from TRBV5-5 and TRBJ2-7; tentative D call: TRBD1 (5 bases). Germline CDR1 is SGHKS and CDR2 is YYEKEE (reference sequence). The CDR3 extends over 15 amino acids. With 4 bases removed from V and 5 bases from J, the gap between germline ends came to 19 bases.